The rows below give T cell receptor beta chains drawn from one sample of a study of blood T cell repertoires in COVID-19. This table comes from immunoSEQ multiplex PCR, and its TCRdb copy is limited to in-frame clones, with some not included. In the table there are approximately 260,000 clones, around 82% of which are singletons. The specimen sequenced was peripheral blood. The origin of the receptors is an elderly woman with active or convalescent COVID-19. CDR3s include the opening cysteine and the closing phenylalanine or tryptophan. D genes are given only for firm matches. Part of the rows lack a size; the others show once, few, many or a class for expanded clones.

len,v_gene,abundance,d_gene,j_gene,CDR3nt,CDR3aa
15,TRBV24-1,-,TRBD1,TRBJ2-7,TGTGCCACCAGTGATTCCGGGACAGGCCCCTACGAGCAGTACTTC,CATSDSGTGPYEQYF
16,TRBV5-1,once,-,TRBJ2-3,TGCGCCAGCAGCTTGGGAGGGGGAACATCCACAGATACGCAGTATTTT,CASSLGGGTSTDTQYF
15,TRBV5-1,-,-,TRBJ2-2,TGCGCCAGCTGGGAGGGGACAGGCTTTACCGGGGAGCTGTTTTTT,CASWEGTGFTGELFF
16,TRBV2,-,TRBD2,TRBJ2-4,TGTGCCAGCAGTGCCCTAGCGGGGGCCTCCGCCAACATTCAGTACTTC,CASSALAGASANIQYF
18,TRBV27,-,TRBD1,TRBJ1-2,TGTGCCAGCGCTTCTTATATTACCGGGACAGGGACTGGCTATGGCTACACCTTC,CASASYITGTGTGYGYTF
15,TRBV9,once,-,TRBJ2-7,TGTGCCAGCAGCGTAGGAGAGACCCAACGAGGCGAGCAGTACTTC,CASSVGETQRGEQYF
15,TRBV6-5,-,TRBD2,TRBJ2-1,TGTGCCAGCAGCCTAGGGACTAGCGGCTCCGGTGAGCAGTTCTTC,CASSLGTSGSGEQFF
16,TRBV23-1,-,TRBD1,TRBJ2-7,TGCGCCAGCAGTCAATCGCAGGGGGACAGCTCCTACGAGCAGTACTTC,CASSQSQGDSSYEQYF
17,TRBV14,-,-,TRBJ2-3,TGTGCCAGCAGCCAAGAAAAATTCGTGACTAAAACAGATACGCAGTATTTT,CASSQEKFVTKTDTQYF
15,TRBV2,-,TRBD2,TRBJ2-5,TGTGCCAGCGGGGTTCGACTAGCCGCCCAAGAGACCCAGTACTTC,CASGVRLAAQETQYF
17,TRBV7-6,-,-,TRBJ1-4,TGTGCCAGCAGCTTACCCCAAGGACGGGGTCAGAATGAAAAACTGTTTTTT,CASSLPQGRGQNEKLFF
14,TRBV30,-,-,TRBJ2-7,TGTGCCTGGGTCTGGGGCAGGGGCTCCTACGAGCAGTACTTC,CAWVWGRGSYEQYF
12,TRBV7-8,-,TRBD2,TRBJ2-4,TGTGCCAGCAGCCCAGTAGCGGGAGATCTATACTTC,CASSPVAGDLYF
15,TRBV5-4,few,TRBD1,TRBJ1-1,TGTGCCAGCAGCTGGATGGACAGGGGAGGGACTGAAGCTTTCTTT,CASSWMDRGGTEAFF
14,TRBV6-5,-,-,TRBJ2-7,TGTGCCAGCATTGCCCCGGGACAATTTCGGGAGCAGTACTTC,CASIAPGQFREQYF
12,TRBV12-3/TRBV12-4,once,-,TRBJ1-2,TGTGCCAGCAGTTTTGACAGCTATGGCTACACCTTC,CASSFDSYGYTF
15,TRBV2,-,-,TRBJ1-2,TGTGCCAGCAGTGAAGTCCGCCACACTAACTATGGCTACACCTTC,CASSEVRHTNYGYTF
13,TRBV29-1,few,-,TRBJ1-1,TGCAGCGTAAGACAGACGATGAACACTGAAGCTTTCTTT,CSVRQTMNTEAFF
16,TRBV19,-,-,TRBJ1-5,TGTGCCAGTACTCCGTTTGCGGGAAATAGCAATCAGCCCCAGCATTTT,CASTPFAGNSNQPQHF
16,TRBV11-3,-,TRBD2,TRBJ2-1,TGTGCCAGCAGCTTAGGTCGGGGGAGGGGTTACAATGAGCAGTTCTTC,CASSLGRGRGYNEQFF
15,TRBV6-5,-,TRBD1,TRBJ2-7,TGTGCCAGCATACCGAGGACAGGGATGATGAACGAGCAGTACTTC,CASIPRTGMMNEQYF
16,TRBV18,-,TRBD1,TRBJ1-1,TGTGCCAGCTCACCGTGGGGACAGGGGGCGCACACTGAAGCTTTCTTT,CASSPWGQGAHTEAFF
14,TRBV5-8,-,-,TRBJ1-5,TGTGCCAGCAGCTTGTCTCAGAACAATCAGCCCCAGCATTTT,CASSLSQNNQPQHF
15,TRBV5-1,-,TRBD1,TRBJ1-5,TGCGCCAGCAGCAGGACAGGGATGAGCAATCAGCCCCAGCATTTT,CASSRTGMSNQPQHF
14,TRBV3-1/TRBV3-2,-,TRBD1,TRBJ1-1,TGTGCCAGCAGCCAATATGAGGGGGCAAGTGAAGCTTTCTTT,CASSQYEGASEAFF